Listed below are T cell receptor beta chains from one sample, sequenced in a study of shared clonotypes between healthy human individuals. Repertoires were generated with immunoSEQ multiplex PCR, while TCRdb's copy carries only in-frame clones and drops some. Seen here are nearly 2 million clones, roughly 94% observed once, and the top ten hold 1.2%. The sequencing input was naive CD8+ T cells sorted from blood. These receptors came from a man aged 18 to 30 in good health. Both conserved end residues are part of each CDR3. Fields, in order: D gene, V gene, J gene, clone size, CDR3 DNA, CDR3 protein. A D gene is named only where the DNA matches it firmly. Part of the rows lack a size; the others show once, few, many or a class for expanded clones.

D: .; V: TRBV4-3; J: TRBJ2-1; size: .; DNA: TGCGCCAGCAGCCAAGACCGGGATGAGCAGTTCTTC; CDR3: CASSQDRDEQFF
D: .; V: TRBV4-3; J: TRBJ1-6; size: .; DNA: TGCGCCAGCAGCCAAGTGTTCTTAGGCGAGGAGGTAATGGCGTATAATTCACCCCTCCACTTT; CDR3: CASSQVFLGEEVMAYNSPLHF
D: .; V: TRBV4-3; J: TRBJ1-2; size: .; DNA: TGCGCCAGCAGCCAAGACGACGGAGCTAACTATGGCTACACCTTC; CDR3: CASSQDDGANYGYTF
D: TRBD1; V: TRBV5-5; J: TRBJ1-2; size: .; DNA: TGTGCCAGCAGCTTCCCTGGGACAGGGGAAGGCTACACCTTC; CDR3: CASSFPGTGEGYTF
D: TRBD1; V: TRBV7-9; J: TRBJ1-1; size: .; DNA: TGTGCCAGCAGCTTAGCGCCAGGGGGCCGAGACACTGAAGCTTTCTTT; CDR3: CASSLAPGGRDTEAFF
D: .; V: TRBV6-1; J: TRBJ2-3; size: once; DNA: TGTGCCAGCAGTGAAGTAGCGGGCAGGGGAGATACGCAGTATTTT; CDR3: CASSEVAGRGDTQYF
D: .; V: TRBV9; J: TRBJ2-1; size: .; DNA: TGTGCCAGCAGCGGATTTAGGGATAGCTCCTACAATGAGCAGTTCTTC; CDR3: CASSGFRDSSYNEQFF
D: .; V: TRBV6-5; J: TRBJ2-2; size: .; DNA: TGTGCCAGCAGTTACAATCACAGACTAAACACCGGGGAGCTGTTTTTT; CDR3: CASSYNHRLNTGELFF
D: TRBD2; V: TRBV27; J: TRBJ2-1; size: .; DNA: TGTGCCAGCAGTTTTGGGGAGGGGCACTACAATGAGCAGTTCTTC; CDR3: CASSFGEGHYNEQFF
D: .; V: TRBV5-6; J: TRBJ2-5; size: once; DNA: TGTGCCAGCAGCTTGGTAATTAGTCAAGAGACCCAGTACTTC; CDR3: CASSLVISQETQYF
D: .; V: TRBV5-4; J: TRBJ2-7; size: .; DNA: TGTGCCAGCAGCCTGTGGAGTTTGGGAGGCGAGCAGTACTTC; CDR3: CASSLWSLGGEQYF
D: TRBD2; V: TRBV5-6; J: TRBJ2-7; size: .; DNA: TGTGCCAGCAGCTTGGGGGGACTAGCCCGTGGGGAGCAGTACTTC; CDR3: CASSLGGLARGEQYF
D: TRBD2; V: TRBV27; J: TRBJ2-2; size: .; DNA: TGTGCCAGCAGTTTGGGGCTAGCGGGGACCGGGGAGCTGTTTTTT; CDR3: CASSLGLAGTGELFF
D: TRBD2; V: TRBV5-1; J: TRBJ2-7; size: .; DNA: TGCGCCAGCAGCGTGAAAACTAGCGGGAGGGCCGTCTACGAGCAGTACTTC; CDR3: CASSVKTSGRAVYEQYF
D: TRBD1; V: TRBV6-5; J: TRBJ2-3; size: .; DNA: TGTGCCAGCAGGGAACAGGGGGCAATGGGGGATACGCAGTATTTT; CDR3: CASREQGAMGDTQYF
D: .; V: TRBV29-1; J: TRBJ2-1; size: .; DNA: TGCAGCGTTTGGGGAAGCTCCTACAATGAGCAGTTCTTC; CDR3: CSVWGSSYNEQFF
D: .; V: TRBV28; J: TRBJ2-3; size: .; DNA: TGTGCCAGCAGTTTTCGAGGCCCGGTTACCACAGATACGCAGTATTTT; CDR3: CASSFRGPVTTDTQYF
D: .; V: TRBV9; J: TRBJ2-7; size: .; DNA: TGTGCCAGCAGCGTAAATGAGGAGGAGGGCTCCTACGAGCAGTACTTC; CDR3: CASSVNEEEGSYEQYF
D: .; V: TRBV4-1; J: TRBJ2-3; size: .; DNA: TGCGCCAGCAGCCAAGCCCCGTTTTGGGATGGGACAGATACGCAGTATTTT; CDR3: CASSQAPFWDGTDTQYF
D: .; V: TRBV4-1; J: TRBJ2-1; size: once; DNA: TGCGCCAGCAGCCTGGTAAAGGGCTACAATGAGCAGTTCTTC; CDR3: CASSLVKGYNEQFF
D: TRBD2; V: TRBV9; J: TRBJ2-5; size: .; DNA: TGTGCCAGCAACCCCGGGAGGGGCGGGGAAGAGACCCAGTACTTC; CDR3: CASNPGRGGEETQYF
D: .; V: TRBV11-2; J: TRBJ2-5; size: .; DNA: TGTGCCAGCAGCTTAGATCTGCGGGGAGAGACCCAGTACTTC; CDR3: CASSLDLRGETQYF
D: .; V: TRBV11-2; J: TRBJ2-3; size: .; DNA: TGTGCCAGCAGCTTACTCAGCGACGGGAGCACAGATACGCAGTATTTT; CDR3: CASSLLSDGSTDTQYF
D: TRBD1; V: TRBV13; J: TRBJ2-7; size: .; DNA: TGTGCCAGCAGCCTTAGTACCGGGACAGGCTCTTCCTACGAGCAGTACTTC; CDR3: CASSLSTGTGSSYEQYF
D: .; V: TRBV18; J: TRBJ1-2; size: .; DNA: TGTGCCAGCTCACCGGGTGATTATGGCTACACCTTC; CDR3: CASSPGDYGYTF
D: .; V: TRBV7-2; J: TRBJ2-7; size: once; DNA: TGTGCCAGCAGCTTAGACGTGGGGCTCAACGAGCAGTACTTC; CDR3: CASSLDVGLNEQYF
D: .; V: TRBV27; J: TRBJ2-5; size: once; DNA: TGTGCCAGCAGCGGGTACCAAGAGACCCAGTACTTC; CDR3: CASSGYQETQYF
D: .; V: TRBV30; J: TRBJ2-7; size: few; DNA: TGTGCCTGGAGTAAGGGGACCTACGAGCAGTACTTC; CDR3: CAWSKGTYEQYF
D: TRBD1; V: TRBV5-1; J: TRBJ2-7; size: .; DNA: TGCGCCAGCAGCTTGGCGGGACAGGGGGGCCACGAGCAGTACTTC; CDR3: CASSLAGQGGHEQYF
D: .; V: TRBV19; J: TRBJ2-5; size: .; DNA: TGTGCCAGTAGTGCCCCTTGGGAGAGGGAGACCCAGTACTTC; CDR3: CASSAPWERETQYF
D: TRBD2; V: TRBV4-2; J: TRBJ2-5; size: .; DNA: TGTGCCAGCAGCCAAGAAACGGGGACTAGCGTACAAGAGACCCAGTACTTC; CDR3: CASSQETGTSVQETQYF
D: .; V: TRBV6-5; J: TRBJ2-5; size: .; DNA: TGTGCCAGCAGTTACTCGATAATACCAGGGAGTCCCCAGTACTTC; CDR3: CASSYSIIPGSPQYF
D: .; V: TRBV29-1; J: TRBJ2-1; size: once; DNA: TGCAGCGTTCTTTCCTCGGATTATGAGCAGTTCTTC; CDR3: CSVLSSDYEQFF
D: .; V: TRBV5-6; J: TRBJ1-2; size: .; DNA: TGTGCCAGCCTCGGGCAGGCCCTTAACTATGGCTACACCTTC; CDR3: CASLGQALNYGYTF
D: .; V: TRBV9; J: TRBJ2-7; size: .; DNA: TGTGCCAGCAGCGTAGACGGGTCCCCGCCTGAGGAGCAGTACTTC; CDR3: CASSVDGSPPEEQYF
D: TRBD2; V: TRBV10-3; J: TRBJ2-7; size: .; DNA: TGTGCCATCGGCGGGGGGAGCCCCTACGAGCAGTACTTC; CDR3: CAIGGGSPYEQYF
D: TRBD1; V: TRBV7-9; J: TRBJ2-3; size: .; DNA: TGTGCCAGCAGCCAAGGACAGGAGGGCACAGATACGCAGTATTTT; CDR3: CASSQGQEGTDTQYF
D: .; V: TRBV9; J: TRBJ2-3; size: .; DNA: TGTGCCAGCAGCTTCGGAGACCTAGATACGCAGTATTTT; CDR3: CASSFGDLDTQYF
D: .; V: TRBV4-3; J: TRBJ1-6; size: .; DNA: TGCGCCAGCAGCCAATTGTCCTTAGACGATTCACCCCTCCACTTT; CDR3: CASSQLSLDDSPLHF
D: TRBD1; V: TRBV7-8; J: TRBJ2-1; size: .; DNA: TGTGCCAGCAGCTTAATAGGGGCGGGACAGGGATACAATGAGCAGTTCTTC; CDR3: CASSLIGAGQGYNEQFF
D: TRBD1; V: TRBV9; J: TRBJ1-1; size: .; DNA: TGTGCCAGCAGCGTGACAGGGGGCTTTTCGAACACTGAAGCTTTCTTT; CDR3: CASSVTGGFSNTEAFF
D: .; V: TRBV6-5; J: TRBJ2-7; size: .; DNA: TGTGCCAGCAGCCCAGTTAATCCCTACGAGCAGTACTTC; CDR3: CASSPVNPYEQYF
D: TRBD2; V: TRBV7-9; J: TRBJ2-3; size: .; DNA: TGTGCCAGCAGCTTACTTAGCGGGAGCACAGATACGCAGTATTTT; CDR3: CASSLLSGSTDTQYF
D: .; V: TRBV7-9; J: TRBJ2-5; size: .; DNA: TGTGCCAGGGGCGCGTCCGGAGAGACCCAGTACTTC; CDR3: CARGASGETQYF
D: TRBD1; V: TRBV6-5; J: TRBJ1-2; size: .; DNA: TGTGCCAGCAGTTACCCGGGACAGCCTCCCGCCTTC; CDR3: CASSYPGQPPAF
D: TRBD2; V: TRBV6-5; J: TRBJ2-3; size: .; DNA: TGTGCCAGCAGAACTAGCGGGGGTCCCCCAGATACGCAGTATTTT; CDR3: CASRTSGGPPDTQYF
D: .; V: TRBV28; J: TRBJ1-5; size: .; DNA: TGTGCCAGCAGTTTGAGGGGGGTTGGGGGCCACAATCAGCCCCAGCATTTT; CDR3: CASSLRGVGGHNQPQHF
D: .; V: TRBV29-1; J: TRBJ1-2; size: .; DNA: TGCAGCGTTGAATTAGGGGGGTTTAACTATGGCTACACCTTC; CDR3: CSVELGGFNYGYTF
D: TRBD2; V: TRBV27; J: TRBJ2-5; size: .; DNA: TGTGCCAGCCGACTAGCGGGGGAGGGATCCCAAGAGACCCAGTACTTC; CDR3: CASRLAGEGSQETQYF
D: .; V: TRBV27; J: TRBJ2-6; size: .; DNA: TGTGCCAGCACCCAAGGAGTCTCTGGGGCCAACGTCCTGACTTTC; CDR3: CASTQGVSGANVLTF